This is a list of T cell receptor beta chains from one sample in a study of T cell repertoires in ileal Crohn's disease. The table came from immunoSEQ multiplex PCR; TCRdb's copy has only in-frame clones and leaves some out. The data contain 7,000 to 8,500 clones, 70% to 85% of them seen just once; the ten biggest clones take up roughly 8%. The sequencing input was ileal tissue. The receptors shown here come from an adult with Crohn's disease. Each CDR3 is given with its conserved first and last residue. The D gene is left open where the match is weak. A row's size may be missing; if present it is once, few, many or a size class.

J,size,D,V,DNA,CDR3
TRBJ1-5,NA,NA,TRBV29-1,TGCAGCGTTGCTGGGGGGGATCAGCCCCAGCATTTT,CSVAGGDQPQHF
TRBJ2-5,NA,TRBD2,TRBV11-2,TGTGCCAGCAGCTTAGAACCTAGCGGGGGTGTTACCCAGTACTTC,CASSLEPSGGVTQYF
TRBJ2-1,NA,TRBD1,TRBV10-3,TGTGCCATCAGTGACGCCACTCGGACAGGGGGCAGGAATGAGCAGTTCTTC,CAISDATRTGGRNEQFF
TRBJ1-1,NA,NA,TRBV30,TGTGCCTGGAGTGTACTTACCTTGAACACTGAAGCTTTCTTT,CAWSVLTLNTEAFF
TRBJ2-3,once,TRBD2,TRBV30,TGTGCCTGGTCGCTAGCGGGGGCCCCAGATACGCAGTATTTT,CAWSLAGAPDTQYF
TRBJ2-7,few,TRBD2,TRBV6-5,TGTGCCAGCAGTTACTCGTTAGCGGGGCTTTGGGAGCAGTACTTC,CASSYSLAGLWEQYF
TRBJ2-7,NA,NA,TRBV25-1,TGTGCCAGCAGTGACCAGGCCTACGAGCAGTACTTC,CASSDQAYEQYF
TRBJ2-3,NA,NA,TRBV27,TGTGCCAGCAGTTCGAGCTTTGCCCATACGCAGTATTTT,CASSSSFAHTQYF
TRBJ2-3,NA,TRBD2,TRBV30,TGTGCCTGGAGTGTAGTAGCGGGAGATGGTACGCAGTATTTT,CAWSVVAGDGTQYF
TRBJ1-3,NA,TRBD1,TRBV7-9,TGTGCCAGCAGCTTCGGACAGGGGAAGAACTCTGGAAACACCATATATTTT,CASSFGQGKNSGNTIYF
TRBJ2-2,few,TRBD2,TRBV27,TGTGCCAGCAGTTTCGGGATAGCGGGGAGTTGGGACACCGGGGAGCTGTTTTTT,CASSFGIAGSWDTGELFF
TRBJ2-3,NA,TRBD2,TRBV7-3,TGTGCCAGCAGCACATTAGCGGGAGCGACAGATACGCAGTATTTT,CASSTLAGATDTQYF
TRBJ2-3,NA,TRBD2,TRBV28,TGTGCCAGCAGTTTAGCGCCTCCGACTAGCGGGACGGATACGCAGTATTTT,CASSLAPPTSGTDTQYF
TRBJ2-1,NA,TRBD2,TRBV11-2,TGTGCCAGCAGTTATCTAGCGGGGGACTCCTACAATGAGCAGTTCTTC,CASSYLAGDSYNEQFF
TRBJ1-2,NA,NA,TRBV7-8,TGTGCCAGCAGCTTAGCGGGGCCGTCTCGGGGGGATAACTATGGCTACACCTTC,CASSLAGPSRGDNYGYTF
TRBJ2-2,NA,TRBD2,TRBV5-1,TGCGCCAGCGAGTCTAGCGGGAGGGCCCCCGGGGAGCTGTTTTTT,CASESSGRAPGELFF
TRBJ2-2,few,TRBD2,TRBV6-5,TGTGCCAGCGGCCGACTAGCAACTTATGACGGGGAGCTGTTTTTT,CASGRLATYDGELFF
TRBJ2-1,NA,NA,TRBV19,TGTGCCAGTAGGCGGGACGGCAACAATGAGCAGTTCTTC,CASRRDGNNEQFF
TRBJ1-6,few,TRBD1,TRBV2,TGTGCCAGCGGGTCCGGGACAGATAATTCCCCCCTCCACTTT,CASGSGTDNSPLHF
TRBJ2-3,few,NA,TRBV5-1,TGCGCCAGCAGCTTGGCATCGGCAGGGGCGGGAGATACGCAGTATTTT,CASSLASAGAGDTQYF
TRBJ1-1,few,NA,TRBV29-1,TGCAGCGTTGACCCACAGGCAAACACTGAAGCTTTCTTT,CSVDPQANTEAFF
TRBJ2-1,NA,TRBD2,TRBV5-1,TGCGCCAGCAGCTTACGGGAGGGTCGCCACAATGAGCAGTTCTTC,CASSLREGRHNEQFF
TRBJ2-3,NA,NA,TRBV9,TGTGCCAGCAGCGTAGGGGCAGGGACTAGCACAGATACGCAGTATTTT,CASSVGAGTSTDTQYF
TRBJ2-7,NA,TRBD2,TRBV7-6,TGTGCCAGCAGCCAGGGGGGGACTAGCGGGTACGAGCAGTACTTC,CASSQGGTSGYEQYF
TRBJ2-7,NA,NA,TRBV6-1,TGTGCCAGCAGTGCAGGAAAAGCCTACGAGCAGTACTTC,CASSAGKAYEQYF
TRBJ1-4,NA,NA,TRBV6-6,TGTGCCAGTGGTCCGCGTAATGAAAAACTGTTTTTT,CASGPRNEKLFF
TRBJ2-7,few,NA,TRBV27,TGTGCCAGCGGGTTGACAACCCGCCAGCAGTACTTC,CASGLTTRQQYF
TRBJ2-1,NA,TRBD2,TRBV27,TGTGCCAGCAGCCCGATAGCGGGAGTGCACAATGAGCAGTTCTTC,CASSPIAGVHNEQFF
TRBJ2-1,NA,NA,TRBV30,TGTGCCTGGAGTCCCCCTGGCGGGCCAGCGTTCTTC,CAWSPPGGPAFF
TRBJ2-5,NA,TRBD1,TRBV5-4,TGTGCCAGCAGCTCTTGGGACAGGCAAGAGACCCAGTACTTC,CASSSWDRQETQYF
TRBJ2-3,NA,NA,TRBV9,TGTGCCAGCAGCGTAGGACTAGACGCAGATACGCAGTATTTT,CASSVGLDADTQYF
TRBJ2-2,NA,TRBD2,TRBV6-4,TGTGCCAGCAGATCGACTAGCGGAGAAACCGGGGAGCTGTTTTTT,CASRSTSGETGELFF
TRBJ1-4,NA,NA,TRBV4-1,TGCGCCAGCAGCCAAGGAGCCATCAAGGAAAAACTGTTTTTT,CASSQGAIKEKLFF
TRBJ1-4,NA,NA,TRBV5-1,TGCGCCAGCAGCTTGGGACATATCGAAAAACTGTTTTTT,CASSLGHIEKLFF
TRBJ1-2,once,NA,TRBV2,TGTGCCAGCTCTACAGGGACGGACTATGGCTACACCTTC,CASSTGTDYGYTF
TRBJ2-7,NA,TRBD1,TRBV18,TGTGCCAGCTCACCCTCAAAAGGGACAGTCTACGAGCAGTACTTC,CASSPSKGTVYEQYF
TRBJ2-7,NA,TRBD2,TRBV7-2,TGTGCCAGCAGCCCCGCGGGGGTCCCCCTCTACGAGCAGTACTTC,CASSPAGVPLYEQYF
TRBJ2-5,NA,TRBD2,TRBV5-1,TGCGCCAGCAGCCCCTTGACTAGCTCACAAGAGACCCAGTACTTC,CASSPLTSSQETQYF
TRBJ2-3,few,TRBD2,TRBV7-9,TGTGCCAGCAGCTTTTCTGGGACTAGCGGGGTCACAGATACGCAGTATTTT,CASSFSGTSGVTDTQYF
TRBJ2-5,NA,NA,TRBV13,TGTGCCAGCAGCTTAGGAGCGGGTTCGGGAGTCGTGGAGACCCAGTACTTC,CASSLGAGSGVVETQYF
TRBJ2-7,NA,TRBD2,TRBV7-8,TGTGCCAGCAGCTTAGCCCCGACTAGCGAGTCCTACGAGCAGTACTTC,CASSLAPTSESYEQYF
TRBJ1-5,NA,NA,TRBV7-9,TGTGCCAGCAGCCGGGGTGATCAGCCCCAGCATTTT,CASSRGDQPQHF
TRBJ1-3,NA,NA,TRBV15,TGTGCCACCAGCAGAGTGGGCCCGGTTATCTCTGGAAACACCATATATTTT,CATSRVGPVISGNTIYF
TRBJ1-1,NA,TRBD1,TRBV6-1,TGTGCCGGGGAATACGGCAGGGGGACGGGCACTGAAGCTTTCTTT,CAGEYGRGTGTEAFF
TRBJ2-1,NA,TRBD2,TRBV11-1,TGTGCCAGCAGCTCTAGCGGGACAGAACCATACAATGAGCAGTTCTTC,CASSSSGTEPYNEQFF
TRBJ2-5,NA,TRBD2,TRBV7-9,TGTGCCAGCAGCTTAGAGGGACTAGCTCGGGAGACCCAGTACTTC,CASSLEGLARETQYF
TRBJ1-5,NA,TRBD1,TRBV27,TGTGCCAGCAGCCCTCGACAGGGGGCGAGGCAGCCCCAGCATTTT,CASSPRQGARQPQHF
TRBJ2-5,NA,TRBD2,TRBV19,TGTGCCAGTAGTACCCGCCTTCGGGGACTAGCAGTAGTCCAGTACTTC,CASSTRLRGLAVVQYF
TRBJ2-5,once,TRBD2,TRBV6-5,TGTGCCAGCAGTTACCCCCGGGGGGGTCTGCGAGAGACCCAGTACTTC,CASSYPRGGLRETQYF
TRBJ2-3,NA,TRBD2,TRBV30,TGTGCCTCGACTAGCGGAGCCGAGGGCACGCAGTATTTT,CASTSGAEGTQYF
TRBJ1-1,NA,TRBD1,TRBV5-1,TGCGCCAGCAGCTTGGCCATGGGACAGGGAGGTGAAGCTTTCTTT,CASSLAMGQGGEAFF
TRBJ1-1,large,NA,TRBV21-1,TGTGCCAGCAGCAAAGGGACAGGGGGCACTGAAGCTTTCTTT,CASSKGTGGTEAFF
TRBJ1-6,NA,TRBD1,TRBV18,TGTGCCAGCTCACCCGGAGAGACAGGGGAGGCCTCACCCCTCCACTTT,CASSPGETGEASPLHF
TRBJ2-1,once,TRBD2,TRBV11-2,TGTGCCAGCAGCCCCGGAGCTAGCGGGATCAATGAGCAGTTCTTC,CASSPGASGINEQFF